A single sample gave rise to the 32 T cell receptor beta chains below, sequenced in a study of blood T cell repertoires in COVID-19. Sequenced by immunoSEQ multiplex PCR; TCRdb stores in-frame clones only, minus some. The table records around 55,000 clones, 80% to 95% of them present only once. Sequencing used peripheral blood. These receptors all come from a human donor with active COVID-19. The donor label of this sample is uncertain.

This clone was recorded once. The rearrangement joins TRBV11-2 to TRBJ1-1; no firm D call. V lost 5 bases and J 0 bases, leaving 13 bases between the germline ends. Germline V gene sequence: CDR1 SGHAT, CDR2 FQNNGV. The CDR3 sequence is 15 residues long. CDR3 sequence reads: CASSPSGSMNTEAFF. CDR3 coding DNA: TGTGCCAGCAGCCCTTCGGGTTCTATGAACACTGAAGCTTTCTTT.

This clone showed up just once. For the CDR3, the DNA is TGTGCCTGGAGACGAGGAGAAGAGTATGGCTACACCTTC. This sequence encodes CAWRRGEEYGYTF. V and J are TRBV30 and TRBJ1-2; unclear D gene. In germline, CDR1 is GTSNPN, CDR2 SVGIG (reference sequence). CDR3 size: 13 residues. Trimming removed 3 bases from V and 5 bases from J, with 13 bases in between. Full variable domain (outside the CDR3, taken from reference TRBV30 and TRBJ1-2): SQTIHQWPATLVQPVGSPLSLECTVEGTSNPNLYWYRQAAGRGLQLLFYSVGIGQISSEVPQNLSASRPQDRQFILSSKKLLLSDSGFYLCAWRRGEEYGYTFGSGTRLTVV.

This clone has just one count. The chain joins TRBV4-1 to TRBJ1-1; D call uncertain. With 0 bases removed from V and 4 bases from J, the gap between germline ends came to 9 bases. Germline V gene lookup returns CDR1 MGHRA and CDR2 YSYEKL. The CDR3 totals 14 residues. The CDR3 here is CASSQEGPGTEAFF. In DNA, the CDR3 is TGCGCCAGCAGCCAAGAGGGTCCGGGCACTGAAGCTTTCTTT.

CDR3 protein: CASSIAGQGSYEQYF. The CDR3, as DNA: TGTGCCAGTAGTATAGCCGGACAGGGATCCTACGAGCAGTACTTC. The V gene is TRBV19, the J gene TRBJ2-7; 8 bases agree with TRBD1. V was clipped by 1 base and J by 1 base; unmatched bases: 3. The CDR3 sequence is 15 residues long. From germline, CDR1 is LNHDA and CDR2 SQIVND (reference sequence).

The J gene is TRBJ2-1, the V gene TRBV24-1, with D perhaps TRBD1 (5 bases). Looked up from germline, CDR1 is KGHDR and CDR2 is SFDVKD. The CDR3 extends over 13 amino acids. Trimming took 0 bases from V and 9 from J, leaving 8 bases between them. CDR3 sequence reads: CATSDLQGFEQFF. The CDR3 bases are TGTGCCACCAGTGATTTGCAGGGTTTTGAGCAGTTCTTC.

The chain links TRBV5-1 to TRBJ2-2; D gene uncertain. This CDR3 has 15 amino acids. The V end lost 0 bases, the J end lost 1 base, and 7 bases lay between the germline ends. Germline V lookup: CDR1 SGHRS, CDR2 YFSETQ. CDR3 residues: CASSLGPGNTGELFF. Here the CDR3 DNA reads TGCGCCAGCAGCTTGGGCCCGGGGAACACCGGGGAGCTGTTTTTT.

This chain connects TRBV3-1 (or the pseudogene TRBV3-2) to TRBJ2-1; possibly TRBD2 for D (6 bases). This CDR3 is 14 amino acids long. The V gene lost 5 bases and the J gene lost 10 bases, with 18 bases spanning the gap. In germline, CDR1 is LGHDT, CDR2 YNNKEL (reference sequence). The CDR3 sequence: CASSSVGGSKEQFF. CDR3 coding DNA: TGTGCCAGCAGCTCCGTTGGGGGGTCCAAGGAGCAGTTCTTC.

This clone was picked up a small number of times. CDR3 loop: CATSRPNRFEETQYF. For the CDR3, the DNA is TGTGCCACCAGCAGACCTAACAGGTTTGAAGAGACCCAGTACTTC. The chain employs TRBV15 and TRBJ2-5; a possible D gene is TRBD1 (5 bases). CDR3 size: 15 residues. Per the germline V gene, CDR1 is LNHNV and CDR2 is YYDKDF (reference sequence). The V end was cut by 2 bases, the J end by 3 bases, with 13 bases between.

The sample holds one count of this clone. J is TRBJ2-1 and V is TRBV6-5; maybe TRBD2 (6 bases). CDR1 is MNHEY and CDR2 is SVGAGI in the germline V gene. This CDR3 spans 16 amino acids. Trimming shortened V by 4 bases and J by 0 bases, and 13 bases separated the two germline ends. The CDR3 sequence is CASSLNRDFSYNEQFF. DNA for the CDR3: TGTGCCAGCAGTTTGAACCGGGACTTCTCCTACAATGAGCAGTTCTTC.

In DNA, the CDR3 is TGTGCCAGCTCACCCGCGGACAGGGCAGTGGAGACCCAGTACTTC. Amino acid sequence: CASSPADRAVETQYF. The rearrangement joins TRBV18 to TRBJ2-5, with 8 bases that match TRBD1. With V trimmed by 3 bases and J by 5 bases, 8 bases remained unmatched. Per the germline V gene, CDR1 is KGHSH and CDR2 is LQKENI. CDR3 length equals 15 residues. Looking up the rest from reference TRBV18 and TRBJ2-5 gives the full variable domain: NAGVMQNPRHLVRRRGQEARLRCSPMKGHSHVYWYRQLPEEGLKFMVYLQKENIIDESGMPKERFSAEFPKEGPSILRIQQVVRGDSAAYFCASSPADRAVETQYFGPGTRLLVL.

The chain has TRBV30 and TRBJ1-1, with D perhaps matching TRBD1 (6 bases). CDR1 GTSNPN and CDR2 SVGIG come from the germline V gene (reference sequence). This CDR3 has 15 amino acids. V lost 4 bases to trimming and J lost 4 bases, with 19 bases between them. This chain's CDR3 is CAWTWGTTPGTEAFF. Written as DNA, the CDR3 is TGTGCCTGGACCTGGGGGACAACCCCAGGCACTGAAGCTTTCTTT.

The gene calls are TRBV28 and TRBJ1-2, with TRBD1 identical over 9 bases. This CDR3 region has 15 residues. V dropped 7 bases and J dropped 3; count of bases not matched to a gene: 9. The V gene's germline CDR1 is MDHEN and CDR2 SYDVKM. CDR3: CASTLSTGGHYGYTF. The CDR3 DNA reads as TGTGCCAGCACCCTCTCCACAGGGGGCCACTATGGCTACACCTTC.

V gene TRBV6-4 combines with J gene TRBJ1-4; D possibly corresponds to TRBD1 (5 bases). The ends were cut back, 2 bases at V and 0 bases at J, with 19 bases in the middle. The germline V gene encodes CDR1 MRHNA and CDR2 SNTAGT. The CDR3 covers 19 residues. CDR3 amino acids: CASSDVGAAHYATNEKLFF. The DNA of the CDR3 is TGTGCCAGCAGTGACGTAGGGGCAGCTCATTATGCAACTAATGAAAAACTGTTTTTT.

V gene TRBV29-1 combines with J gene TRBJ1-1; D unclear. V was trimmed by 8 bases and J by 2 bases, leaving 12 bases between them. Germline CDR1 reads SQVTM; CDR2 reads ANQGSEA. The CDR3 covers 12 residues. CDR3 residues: CSSRTENTEAFF. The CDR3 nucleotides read TGCAGCTCGAGGACTGAAAACACTGAAGCTTTCTTT.

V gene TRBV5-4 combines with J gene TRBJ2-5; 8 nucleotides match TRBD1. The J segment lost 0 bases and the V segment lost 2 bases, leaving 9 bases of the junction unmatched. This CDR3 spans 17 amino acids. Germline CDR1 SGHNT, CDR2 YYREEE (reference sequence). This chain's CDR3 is CASSFSMGGQDQETQYF. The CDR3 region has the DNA TGTGCCAGCAGCTTCTCGATGGGGGGACAGGACCAAGAGACCCAGTACTTC.

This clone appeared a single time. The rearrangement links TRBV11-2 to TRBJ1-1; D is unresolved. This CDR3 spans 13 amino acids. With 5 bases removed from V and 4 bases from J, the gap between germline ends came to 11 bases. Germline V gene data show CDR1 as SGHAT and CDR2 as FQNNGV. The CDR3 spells CASSISLGTEAFF. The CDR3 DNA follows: TGTGCCAGCAGCATTAGCCTGGGCACTGAAGCTTTCTTT.

In nucleotides, the CDR3 is TGTGCCAGCAGCTGGGGGGGCGCGGGAGCAACTAATGAAAAACTGTTTTTT. Protein: CASSWGGAGATNEKLFF. The V gene is TRBV7-8, the J gene TRBJ1-4, with a possible D match to TRBD1 (6 bases). From germline, CDR1 is SGHVS and CDR2 FQNEAQ. The CDR3 extends over 17 amino acids. V was pared by 4 bases and J by 0 bases, with 15 bases between.

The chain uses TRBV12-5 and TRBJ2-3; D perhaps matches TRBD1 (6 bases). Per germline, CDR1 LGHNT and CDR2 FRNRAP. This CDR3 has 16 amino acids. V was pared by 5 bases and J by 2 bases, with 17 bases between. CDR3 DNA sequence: TGTGCTAGTGGTGCCGCCCGGGACATCTACACAGATACGCAGTATTTT. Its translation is CASGAARDIYTDTQYF.

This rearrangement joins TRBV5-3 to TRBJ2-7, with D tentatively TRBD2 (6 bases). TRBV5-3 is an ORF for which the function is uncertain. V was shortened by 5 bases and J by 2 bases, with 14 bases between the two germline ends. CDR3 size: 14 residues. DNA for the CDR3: TGTGCCAGAAGTCGCGGACGGGAGCCCTACGAGCAGTACGTC. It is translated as CARSRGREPYEQYV.

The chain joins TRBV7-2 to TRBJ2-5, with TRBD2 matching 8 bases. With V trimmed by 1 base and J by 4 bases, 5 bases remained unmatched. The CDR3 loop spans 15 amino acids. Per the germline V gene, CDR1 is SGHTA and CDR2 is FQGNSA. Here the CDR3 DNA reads TGTGCCAGCAGCTTAGAGGGACTAGAGGGAGAGACCCAGTACTTC. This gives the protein CASSLEGLEGETQYF.

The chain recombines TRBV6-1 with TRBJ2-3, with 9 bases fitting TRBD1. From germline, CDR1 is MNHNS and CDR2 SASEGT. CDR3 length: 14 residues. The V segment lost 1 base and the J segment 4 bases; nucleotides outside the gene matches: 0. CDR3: CASSEGTGADTQYF. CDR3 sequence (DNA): TGTGCCAGCAGTGAAGGGACAGGGGCAGATACGCAGTATTTT.

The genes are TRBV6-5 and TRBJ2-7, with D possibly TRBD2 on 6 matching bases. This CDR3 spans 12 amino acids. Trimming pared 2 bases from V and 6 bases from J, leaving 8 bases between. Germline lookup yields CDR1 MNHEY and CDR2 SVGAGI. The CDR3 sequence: CASSYHGGEQYF. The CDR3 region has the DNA TGTGCCAGCAGTTACCACGGGGGCGAGCAGTACTTC.

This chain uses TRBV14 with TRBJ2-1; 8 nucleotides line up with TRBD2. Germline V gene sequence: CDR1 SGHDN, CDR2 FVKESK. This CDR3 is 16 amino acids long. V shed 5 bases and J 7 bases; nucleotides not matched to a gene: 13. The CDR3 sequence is CASSGQRGTYVNEQFF. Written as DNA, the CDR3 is TGTGCCAGCAGCGGCCAGCGGGGGACTTACGTAAATGAGCAGTTCTTC.

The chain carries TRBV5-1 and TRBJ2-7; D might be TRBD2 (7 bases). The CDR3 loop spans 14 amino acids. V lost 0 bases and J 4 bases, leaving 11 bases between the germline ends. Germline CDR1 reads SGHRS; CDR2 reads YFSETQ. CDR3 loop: CASSLGEGGYEQYF. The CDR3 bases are TGCGCCAGCAGCTTGGGAGAGGGGGGGTACGAGCAGTACTTC.

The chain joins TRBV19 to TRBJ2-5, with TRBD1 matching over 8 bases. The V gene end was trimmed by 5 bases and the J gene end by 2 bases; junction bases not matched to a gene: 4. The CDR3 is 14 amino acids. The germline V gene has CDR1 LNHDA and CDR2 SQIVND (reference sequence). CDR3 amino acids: CASSVTGGQETQYF. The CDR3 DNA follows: TGTGCCAGTAGTGTTACAGGGGGTCAAGAGACCCAGTACTTC.

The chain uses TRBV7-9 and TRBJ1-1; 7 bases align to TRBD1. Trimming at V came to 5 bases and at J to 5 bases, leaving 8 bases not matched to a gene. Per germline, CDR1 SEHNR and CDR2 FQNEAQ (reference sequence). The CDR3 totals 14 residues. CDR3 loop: CASSRQGMDTEAFF. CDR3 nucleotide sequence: TGTGCCAGCAGCCGACAGGGAATGGATACTGAAGCTTTCTTT. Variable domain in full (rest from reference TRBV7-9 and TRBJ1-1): DTGVSQNPRHKITKRGQNVTFRCDPISEHNRLYWYRQTLGQGPEFLTYFQNEAQLEKSRLLSDRFSAERPKGSFSTLEIQRTEQGDSAMYLCASSRQGMDTEAFFGQGTRLTVV.

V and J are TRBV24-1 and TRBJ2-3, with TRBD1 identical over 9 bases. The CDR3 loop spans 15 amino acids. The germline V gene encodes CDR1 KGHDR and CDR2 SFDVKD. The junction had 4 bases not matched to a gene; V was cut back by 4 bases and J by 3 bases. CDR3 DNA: TGTGCCACCAGTGACTACGGACAGGGGACAGATACGCAGTATTTT. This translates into CATSDYGQGTDTQYF.

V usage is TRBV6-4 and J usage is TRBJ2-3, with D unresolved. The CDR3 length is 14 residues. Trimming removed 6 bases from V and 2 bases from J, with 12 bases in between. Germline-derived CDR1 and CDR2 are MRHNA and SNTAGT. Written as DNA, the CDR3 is TGTGCCAGCAGCGCCACACATAACACAGATACGCAGTATTTT. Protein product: CASSATHNTDTQYF.

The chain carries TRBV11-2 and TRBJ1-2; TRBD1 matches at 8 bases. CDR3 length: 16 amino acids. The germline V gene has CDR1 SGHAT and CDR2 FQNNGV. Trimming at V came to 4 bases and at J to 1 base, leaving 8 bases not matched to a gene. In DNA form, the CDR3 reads TGTGCCAGCAGCTACTCTCCGGGACAGGTTAACTATGGCTACACCTTC. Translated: CASSYSPGQVNYGYTF.

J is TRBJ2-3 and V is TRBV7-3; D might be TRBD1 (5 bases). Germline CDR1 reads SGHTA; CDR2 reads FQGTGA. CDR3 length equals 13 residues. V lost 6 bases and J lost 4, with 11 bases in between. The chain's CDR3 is CASRAQGADTQYF. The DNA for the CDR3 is TGTGCCAGCAGGGCGCAGGGCGCAGATACGCAGTATTTT.

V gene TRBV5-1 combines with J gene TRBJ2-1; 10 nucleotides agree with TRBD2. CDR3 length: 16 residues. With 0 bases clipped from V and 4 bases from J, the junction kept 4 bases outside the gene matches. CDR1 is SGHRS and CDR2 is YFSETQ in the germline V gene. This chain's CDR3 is CASSLGGTSAYNEQFF. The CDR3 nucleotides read TGCGCCAGCAGCTTGGGGGGGACTAGCGCGTACAATGAGCAGTTCTTC.

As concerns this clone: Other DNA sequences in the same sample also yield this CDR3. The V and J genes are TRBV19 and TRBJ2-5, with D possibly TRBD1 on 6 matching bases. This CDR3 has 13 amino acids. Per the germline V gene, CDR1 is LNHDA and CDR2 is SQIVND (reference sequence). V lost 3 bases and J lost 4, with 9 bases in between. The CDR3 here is CASSIARGETQYF. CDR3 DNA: TGTGCCAGTAGTATCGCCAGGGGAGAGACCCAGTACTTC.